The 23 T cell receptor beta chains reported below all come from one sample, sequenced in a study of PD-1 blockade in classical Hodgkin lymphoma. Generated by immunoSEQ multiplex PCR, the TCRdb table keeps only in-frame clones and is missing some. This sample has about 100,000 clones, with roughly nine tenths found just once. After autologous stem cell transplantation all patients relapsed, and prior brentuximab vedotin exposure differed between cohorts. This material consisted of peripheral blood mononuclear cells (PBMCs), taken before the second cycle of nivolumab. The source is a human donor with classical Hodgkin lymphoma.

This clone was observed a few times. The J gene is TRBJ1-2, the V gene TRBV6-6; a weak D match, TRBD1 (6 bases). V was clipped by 6 bases and J by 4 bases, with 9 bases between them. The CDR3 contains 12 residues. The germline V gene has CDR1 MNHNY and CDR2 SVGAGI (reference sequence). The chain's CDR3 is CASRDSSYGYTF. For the CDR3, the DNA is TGTGCCAGCAGGGACAGTAGCTATGGCTACACCTTC.

The J gene is TRBJ2-1, the V gene TRBV4-1; 9 bases match TRBD2. V lost 2 bases and J lost 4; bases outside the gene matches: 15. CDR3 length equals 19 residues. Germline CDR1 and CDR2: MGHRA and YSYEKL. This CDR3 reads CASSQTGGMALAGYNEQFF. Written as DNA, the CDR3 is TGCGCCAGCAGCCAAACGGGCGGGATGGCGCTAGCGGGGTACAATGAGCAGTTCTTC.

This clone was detected once. V usage is TRBV5-1 and J usage is TRBJ2-7, with TRBD1 matching over 9 bases. CDR3 length: 14 residues. The trim removed 7 bases at V and 3 bases at J, leaving 8 bases unmatched. From germline, CDR1 is SGHRS and CDR2 YFSETQ. CDR3 in DNA: TGCGCCAGCCGCACCGGGGGACAGGGCTACGAGCAGTACTTC. It encodes CASRTGGQGYEQYF.

The chain carries TRBV28 and TRBJ1-4; 10 positions agree with TRBD1. Germline CDR1 MDHEN, CDR2 SYDVKM. The CDR3 covers 14 residues. The trim removed 7 bases at V and 8 bases at J, leaving 7 bases unmatched. CDR3 sequence: CASIDRGRFEKLFF. Here the CDR3 DNA reads TGTGCCAGCATTGACAGGGGGCGCTTCGAAAAACTGTTTTTT.

The chain employs TRBV10-3 and TRBJ1-2; D possibly corresponds to TRBD1 (5 bases). The CDR3 has 13 residues. In germline, CDR1 is ENHRY, CDR2 SYGVKD. V lost 2 bases, J lost 3 bases, and 7 bases lay in between. CDR3 nucleotides: TGTGCCATCAGTGAGAGGGGAGACTATGGCTACACCTTC. As protein: CAISERGDYGYTF.

Regarding this clone: The limits of the CDR3 on the DNA are not certain, so only TCRdb's listed CDR3 is given. V usage is TRBV19 and J usage is TRBJ1-1; the table gives TRBD1 as D, unverified against the DNA. Germline assignment: CDR1 LNHDA and CDR2 SQIVND (reference sequence). The CDR3 spans 24 amino acids, including both terminal residues. This CDR3 reads CASSIRLKNTEAFFGQGTGTEAFF.

The chain uses TRBV5-1 and TRBJ2-7; 8 nucleotides agree with TRBD1. Trimming at V came to 3 bases and at J to 5 bases, leaving 7 bases not matched to a gene. Germline V lookup: CDR1 SGHRS, CDR2 YFSETQ. The CDR3 is 14 residues long. This chain's CDR3 is CASSWNEDRDEQYF. CDR3 sequence (DNA): TGCGCCAGCAGCTGGAACGAGGACAGGGACGAGCAGTACTTC.

The chain is built from TRBV6-4 and TRBJ2-1; possibly TRBD1 for D (5 bases). With 2 bases removed from V and 0 bases from J, the gap between germline ends came to 11 bases. This CDR3 contains 16 residues. Germline V gene lookup returns CDR1 MRHNA and CDR2 SNTAGT. CDR3 protein: CASSDRQPTSYNEQFF. The CDR3 nucleotides read TGTGCCAGCAGTGACAGACAGCCTACCTCCTACAATGAGCAGTTCTTC.

The chain joins TRBV2 to TRBJ2-7, with 7 bases that match TRBD2. The CDR3 spans 13 residues. The J segment lost 7 bases and the V segment lost 8 bases, leaving 11 bases of the junction unmatched. In germline, CDR1 is SNHLY, CDR2 FYNNEI. The CDR3 DNA reads as TGTGCCAGCTGGCGGGAGAGTTTGGGGGAGCAGTACTTC. It is translated as CASWRESLGEQYF.

The V call is TRBV4-1, the J call TRBJ2-7, with a weak D call TRBD1 (5 bases). The ends were cut back, 4 bases at V and 1 base at J, with 8 bases in the middle. The CDR3 runs to 13 residues. CDR1 and CDR2 (germline): MGHRA, YSYEKL. CDR3 DNA sequence: TGCGCCAGCAGCCCGTCAGGGTCCTACGAGCAGTACTTC. Protein product: CASSPSGSYEQYF.

The rearrangement joins TRBV7-2 to TRBJ1-2; tentative D call: TRBD1 (6 bases). The CDR3 loop spans 13 amino acids. Per germline, CDR1 SGHTA and CDR2 FQGNSA. V lost 0 bases and J 5 bases, leaving 7 bases between the germline ends. CDR3 sequence reads: CASSLAGGYGYTF. The CDR3 DNA sequence: TGTGCCAGCAGCTTAGCAGGGGGTTATGGCTACACCTTC.

This chain uses TRBV30 with TRBJ1-1; no clear D gene. Germline lookup yields CDR1 GTSNPN and CDR2 SVGIG (reference sequence). V lost 0 bases and J lost 4, with 9 bases in between. This CDR3 is 13 amino acids long. CDR3 region: CAWSVQRGTEAFF. The DNA of the CDR3 is TGTGCCTGGAGTGTACAGCGTGGCACTGAAGCTTTCTTT.

This rearrangement joins TRBV28 to TRBJ2-7, with D uncertain. The germline CDR1 and CDR2 sequences are MDHEN and SYDVKM. The CDR3 runs to 14 residues. Trimming left V 5 bases short and J 2 bases short, with 13 bases between. The CDR3 loop reads CASSPPQETYEQYF. DNA for the CDR3: TGTGCCAGCAGTCCCCCGCAGGAGACCTACGAGCAGTACTTC.

The chain joins TRBV18 to TRBJ1-5; D may be TRBD1 (6 bases). The germline V gene has CDR1 KGHSH and CDR2 LQKENI. Between the trimmed V and J ends, which lost 2 bases and 3 bases, there was a span of 17 bases. The CDR3 contains 17 residues. The CDR3 region is CASSPFGQLDLNQPQHF. The CDR3 DNA reads TGTGCCAGCTCACCATTCGGACAGTTAGACCTCAATCAGCCCCAGCATTTT. Looking up the rest from reference TRBV18 and TRBJ1-5 gives the full variable domain: NAGVMQNPRHLVRRRGQEARLRCSPMKGHSHVYWYRQLPEEGLKFMVYLQKENIIDESGMPKERFSAEFPKEGPSILRIQQVVRGDSAAYFCASSPFGQLDLNQPQHFGDGTRLSIL.

CDR3 residues: CASSLGAEQPQHF. For the CDR3, the DNA is TGCGCCAGCAGCTTGGGGGCCGAGCAGCCCCAGCATTTT. This chain joins TRBV5-1 and TRBJ1-5; D not certain. The V gene's germline CDR1 is SGHRS and CDR2 YFSETQ. The CDR3 is 13 residues long. Deletions cut 0 bases from V and 7 bases from J, with 8 bases between.

The genes are TRBV5-4 and TRBJ2-5; D is ambiguous. Germline V gene data show CDR1 as SGHNT and CDR2 as YYREEE (reference sequence). With 4 bases removed from V and 3 bases from J, the gap between germline ends came to 25 bases. The CDR3 contains 18 residues. The CDR3 bases are TGTGCCAGCAGCCCTCGACGTTTCAGCCTTTCATCAGAAGAGACCCAGTACTTC. Protein product: CASSPRRFSLSSEETQYF.

The CDR3 DNA sequence: TGTGCCAGCAGTGAAGTCTACTACAATGAGCAGTTCTTC. Residues: CASSEVYYNEQFF. The rearrangement uses TRBV2 and TRBJ2-1; D call uncertain. The length of the CDR3 is 13 residues. Germline V lookup: CDR1 SNHLY, CDR2 FYNNEI. The germline V and J ends were trimmed by 1 base and 3 bases, with 4 bases remaining between them.

The chain joins TRBV6-5 to TRBJ2-1; 9 nucleotides align to TRBD2. V lost 7 bases and J lost 8; bases outside the gene matches: 9. The CDR3 is 14 amino acids. Germline assignment: CDR1 MNHEY and CDR2 SVGAGI. The CDR3 sequence is CASTAGLATDEQFF. In nucleotides, the CDR3 is TGTGCCAGCACCGCGGGACTAGCAACAGATGAGCAGTTCTTC.

V is TRBV6-1 and J is TRBJ1-1; D gene uncertain. Trimming removed 3 bases at V and 0 bases at J, with 5 bases between. This CDR3 has 13 amino acids. The V gene's germline CDR1 is MNHNS and CDR2 SASEGT. The CDR3 nucleotides read TGTGCCAGCAGTGATTTAATGAACACTGAAGCTTTCTTT. Translating it yields CASSDLMNTEAFF.

This clone was recorded only once. The chain carries TRBV15 and TRBJ2-1; D is tentatively TRBD1 or TRBD2 (6 bases each). The CDR3 sequence is 13 residues long. CDR1 LNHNV and CDR2 YYDKDF come from the germline V gene (reference sequence). V was clipped by 5 bases and J by 10 bases, with 15 bases between them. The CDR3 DNA reads TGTGCCACCAGCGGCGGGACAACCGGCGAGCAGTTCTTC. As protein: CATSGGTTGEQFF.

The chain is built from TRBV11-2 and TRBJ2-1; D call uncertain. Between the trimmed V and J ends, which lost 5 bases and 7 bases, there was a span of 9 bases. This CDR3 spans 12 amino acids. The germline V gene has CDR1 SGHAT and CDR2 FQNNGV. The CDR3 nucleotides read TGTGCCAGCAGCCACGGGTCTAATGAGCAGTTCTTC. Translating gives CASSHGSNEQFF.

The V and J genes are TRBV10-3 and TRBJ2-5; 12 bases align to TRBD2. Germline V gene lookup returns CDR1 ENHRY and CDR2 SYGVKD. Trimming removed 0 bases from V and 5 bases from J; junction bases left unmatched: 7. The CDR3 is 17 residues long. The CDR3 sequence is CAISESSTSGRAETQYF. Written as DNA, the CDR3 is TGTGCCATCAGTGAGTCGTCGACTAGCGGGAGAGCGGAGACCCAGTACTTC.

CDR3: CAWSKGIYEQYF. CDR3 in DNA: TGTGCCTGGAGTAAGGGTATCTACGAGCAGTACTTC. The V call is TRBV30, the J call TRBJ2-7, with no clear D. Germline lookup yields CDR1 GTSNPN and CDR2 SVGIG (reference sequence). V lost 2 bases to trimming and J lost 3 bases, with 8 bases between them. CDR3 size: 12 residues.